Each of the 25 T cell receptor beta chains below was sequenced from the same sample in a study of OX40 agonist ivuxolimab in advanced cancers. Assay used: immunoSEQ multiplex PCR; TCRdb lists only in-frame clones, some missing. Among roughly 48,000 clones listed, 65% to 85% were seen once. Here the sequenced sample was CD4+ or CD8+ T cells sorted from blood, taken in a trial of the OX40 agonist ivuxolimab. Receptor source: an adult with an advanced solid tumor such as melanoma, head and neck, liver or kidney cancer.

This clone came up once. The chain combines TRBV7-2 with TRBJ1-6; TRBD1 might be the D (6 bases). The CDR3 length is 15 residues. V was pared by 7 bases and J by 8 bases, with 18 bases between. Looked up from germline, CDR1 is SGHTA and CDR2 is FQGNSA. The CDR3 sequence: CASTAFGGPYSPLHF. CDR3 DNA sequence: TGTGCCAGCACTGCCTTTGGGGGGCCCTATTCACCCCTCCACTTT.

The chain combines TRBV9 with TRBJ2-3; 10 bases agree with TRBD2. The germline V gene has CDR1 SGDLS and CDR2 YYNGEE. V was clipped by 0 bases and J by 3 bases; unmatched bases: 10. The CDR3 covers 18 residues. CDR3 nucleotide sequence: TGTGCCAGCAGCGTAGGTCCGCAGCGGGGGGGCCGGACAGATACGCAGTATTTT. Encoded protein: CASSVGPQRGGRTDTQYF.

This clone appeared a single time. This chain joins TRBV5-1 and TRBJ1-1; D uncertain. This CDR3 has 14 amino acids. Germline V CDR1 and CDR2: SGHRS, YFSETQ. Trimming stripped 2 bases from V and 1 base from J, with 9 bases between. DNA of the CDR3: TGCGCCAGCAGCTTAGTGCCAGGGAACACTGAAGCTTTCTTT. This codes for CASSLVPGNTEAFF.

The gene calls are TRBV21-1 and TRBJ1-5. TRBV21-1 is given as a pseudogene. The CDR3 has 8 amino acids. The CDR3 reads CVWQPQHF. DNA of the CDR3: TGTGTCTGGCAGCCCCAGCATTTT.

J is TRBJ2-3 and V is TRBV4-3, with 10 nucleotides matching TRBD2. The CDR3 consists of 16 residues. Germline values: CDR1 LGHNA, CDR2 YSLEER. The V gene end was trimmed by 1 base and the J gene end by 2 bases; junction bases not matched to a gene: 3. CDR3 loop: CASSQGLAGDTDTQYF. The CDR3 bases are TGCGCCAGCAGCCAAGGGCTAGCGGGGGACACAGATACGCAGTATTTT.

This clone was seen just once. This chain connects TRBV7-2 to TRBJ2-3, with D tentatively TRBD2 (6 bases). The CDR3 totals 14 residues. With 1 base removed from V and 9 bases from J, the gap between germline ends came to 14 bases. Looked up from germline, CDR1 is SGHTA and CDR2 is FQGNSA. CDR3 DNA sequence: TGTGCCAGCAGCTTAGGATCTCGGGAGTCCACGCAGTATTTT. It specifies CASSLGSRESTQYF.

The CDR3 DNA reads as TGTGCCAGCAGCGTAGCAGGGGGAAACACCATATATTTT. This encodes CASSVAGGNTIYF. The chain joins TRBV9 to TRBJ1-3, with TRBD1 as a possible D gene (5 bases). Germline V gene data show CDR1 as SGDLS and CDR2 as YYNGEE. With 0 bases removed from V and 4 bases from J, the gap between germline ends came to 5 bases. The CDR3 is 13 residues long. Combining the CDR3 with reference TRBV9 and TRBJ1-3 gives the whole variable domain DSGVTQTPKHLITATGQRVTLRCSPRSGDLSVYWYQQSLDQGLQFLIQYYNGEERAKGNILERFSAQQFPDLHSELNLSSLELGDSALYFCASSVAGGNTIYFGEGSWLTVV.

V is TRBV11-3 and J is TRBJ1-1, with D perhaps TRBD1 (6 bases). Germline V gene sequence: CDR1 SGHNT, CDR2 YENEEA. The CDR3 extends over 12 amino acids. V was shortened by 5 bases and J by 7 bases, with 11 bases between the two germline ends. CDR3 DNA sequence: TGTGCCAGCAGCAACAGGGTGGGTGAAGCTTTCTTT. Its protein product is CASSNRVGEAFF.

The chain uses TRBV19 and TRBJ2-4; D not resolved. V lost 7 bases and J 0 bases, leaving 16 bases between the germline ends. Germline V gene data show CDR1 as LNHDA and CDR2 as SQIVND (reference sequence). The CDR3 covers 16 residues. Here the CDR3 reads CASKGGRPVAKNIQYF. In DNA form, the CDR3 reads TGTGCCAGTAAGGGCGGCAGACCCGTAGCCAAAAACATTCAGTACTTC. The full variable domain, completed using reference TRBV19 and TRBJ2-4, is DGGITQSPKYLFRKEGQNVTLSCEQNLNHDAMYWYRQDPGQGLRLIYYSQIVNDFQKGDIAEGYSVSREKKESFPLTVTSAQKNPTAFYLCASKGGRPVAKNIQYFGAGTRLSVL.

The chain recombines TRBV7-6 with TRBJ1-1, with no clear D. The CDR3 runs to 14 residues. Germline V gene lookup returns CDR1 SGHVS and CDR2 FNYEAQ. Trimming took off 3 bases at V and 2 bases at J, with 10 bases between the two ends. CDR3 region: CASSLIHRNTEAFF. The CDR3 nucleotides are TGTGCCAGCAGCTTGATTCACCGAAACACTGAAGCTTTCTTT.

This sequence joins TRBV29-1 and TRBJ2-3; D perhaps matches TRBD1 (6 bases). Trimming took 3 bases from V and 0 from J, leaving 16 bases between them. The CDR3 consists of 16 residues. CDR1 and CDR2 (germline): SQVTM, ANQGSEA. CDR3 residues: CSVEGDKATSTDTQYF. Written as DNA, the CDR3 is TGCAGCGTTGAGGGGGACAAGGCCACTAGCACAGATACGCAGTATTTT.

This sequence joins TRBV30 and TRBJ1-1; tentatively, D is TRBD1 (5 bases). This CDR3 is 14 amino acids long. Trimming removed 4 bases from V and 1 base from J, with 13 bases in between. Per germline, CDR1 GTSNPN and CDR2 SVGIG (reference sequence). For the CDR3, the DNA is TGTGCCTGGAACGGGGGAAGAAGGAACACTGAAGCTTTCTTT. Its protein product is CAWNGGRRNTEAFF.

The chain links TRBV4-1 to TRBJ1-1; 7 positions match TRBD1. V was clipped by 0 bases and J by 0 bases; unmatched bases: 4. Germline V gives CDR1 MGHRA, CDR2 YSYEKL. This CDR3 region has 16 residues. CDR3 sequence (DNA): TGCGCCAGCAGCCAAGATAGCGGGACAGTGAACACTGAAGCTTTCTTT. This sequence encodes CASSQDSGTVNTEAFF.

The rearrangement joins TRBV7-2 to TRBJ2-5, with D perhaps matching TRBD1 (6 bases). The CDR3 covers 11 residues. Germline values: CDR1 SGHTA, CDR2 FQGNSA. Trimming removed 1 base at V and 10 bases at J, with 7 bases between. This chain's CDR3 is CASSLDRDQYF. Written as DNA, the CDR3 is TGTGCCAGCAGCTTAGACAGGGACCAGTACTTC.

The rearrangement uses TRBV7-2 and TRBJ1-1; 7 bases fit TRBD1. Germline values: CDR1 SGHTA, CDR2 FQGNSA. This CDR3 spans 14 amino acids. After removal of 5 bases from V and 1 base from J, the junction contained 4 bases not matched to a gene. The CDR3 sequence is CASSQGQSNTEAFF. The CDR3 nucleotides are TGTGCCAGCAGCCAGGGACAGTCGAACACTGAAGCTTTCTTT.

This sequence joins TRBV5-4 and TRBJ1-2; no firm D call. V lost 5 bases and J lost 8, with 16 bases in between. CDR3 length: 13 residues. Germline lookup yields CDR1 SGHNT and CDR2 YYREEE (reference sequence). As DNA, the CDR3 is TGTGCCAGCAGATGGAACGCGGGGATCGGCTACACCTTC. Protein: CASRWNAGIGYTF.

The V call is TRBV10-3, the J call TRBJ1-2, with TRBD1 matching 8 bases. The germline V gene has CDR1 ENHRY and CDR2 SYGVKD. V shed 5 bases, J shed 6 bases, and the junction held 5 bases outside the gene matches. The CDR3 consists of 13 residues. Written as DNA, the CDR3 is TGTGCCATCAGTCTTACAGGGGGTGATGGCTACACCTTC. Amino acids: CAISLTGGDGYTF.

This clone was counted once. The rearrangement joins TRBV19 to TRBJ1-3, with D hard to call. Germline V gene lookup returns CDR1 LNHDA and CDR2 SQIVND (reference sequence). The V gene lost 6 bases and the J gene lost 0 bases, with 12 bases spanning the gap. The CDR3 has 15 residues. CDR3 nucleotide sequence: TGTGCCAGTAGACTGGACTTTAGCTCTGGAAACACCATATATTTT. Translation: CASRLDFSSGNTIYF.

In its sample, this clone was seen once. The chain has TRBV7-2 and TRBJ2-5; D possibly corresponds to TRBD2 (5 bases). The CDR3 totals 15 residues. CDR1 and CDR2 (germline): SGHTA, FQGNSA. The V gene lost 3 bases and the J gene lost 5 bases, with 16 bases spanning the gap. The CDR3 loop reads CASSFGLATKETQYF. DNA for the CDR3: TGTGCCAGCAGCTTTGGTCTAGCAACCAAGGAGACCCAGTACTTC.

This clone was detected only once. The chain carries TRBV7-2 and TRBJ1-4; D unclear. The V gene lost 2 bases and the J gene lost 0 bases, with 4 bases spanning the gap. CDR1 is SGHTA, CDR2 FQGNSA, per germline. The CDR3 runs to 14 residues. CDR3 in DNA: TGTGCCAGCAGCTTATATGCAACTAATGAAAAACTGTTTTTT. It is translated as CASSLYATNEKLFF.

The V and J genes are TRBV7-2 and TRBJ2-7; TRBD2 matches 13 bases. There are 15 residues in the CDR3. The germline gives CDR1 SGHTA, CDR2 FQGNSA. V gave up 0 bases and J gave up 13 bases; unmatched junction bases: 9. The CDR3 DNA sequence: TGTGCCAGCAGCTTAGCGCTCCCGACTAGCGGGGGGTGCTACTTC. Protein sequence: CASSLALPTSGGCYF. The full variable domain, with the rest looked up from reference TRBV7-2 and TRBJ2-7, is GAGVSQSPSNKVTEKGKDVELRCDPISGHTALYWYRQSLGQGLEFLIYFQGNSAPDKSGLPSDRFSAERTGGSVSTLTIQRTQQEDSAVYLCASSLALPTSGGCYFGPGTRLTVT.

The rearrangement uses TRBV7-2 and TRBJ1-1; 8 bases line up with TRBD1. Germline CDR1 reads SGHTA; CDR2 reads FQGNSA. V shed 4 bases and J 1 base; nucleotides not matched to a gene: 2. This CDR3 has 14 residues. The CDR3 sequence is CASSWDRWNTEAFF. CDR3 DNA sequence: TGTGCCAGCAGCTGGGACAGGTGGAACACTGAAGCTTTCTTT.

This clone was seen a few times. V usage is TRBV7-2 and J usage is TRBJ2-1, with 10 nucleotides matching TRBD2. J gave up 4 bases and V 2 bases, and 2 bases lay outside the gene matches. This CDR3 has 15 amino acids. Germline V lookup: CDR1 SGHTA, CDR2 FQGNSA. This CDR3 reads CASSLSGGAYNEQFF. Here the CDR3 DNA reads TGTGCCAGCAGCTTAAGCGGGGGGGCTTACAATGAGCAGTTCTTC.

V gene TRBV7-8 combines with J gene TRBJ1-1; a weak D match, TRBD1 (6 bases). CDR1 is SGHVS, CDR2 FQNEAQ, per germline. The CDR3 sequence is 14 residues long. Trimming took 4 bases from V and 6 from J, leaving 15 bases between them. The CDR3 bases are TGTGCCAGCAGCTCACAGGGTTTGGGTCCTGAAGCTTTCTTT. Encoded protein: CASSSQGLGPEAFF.

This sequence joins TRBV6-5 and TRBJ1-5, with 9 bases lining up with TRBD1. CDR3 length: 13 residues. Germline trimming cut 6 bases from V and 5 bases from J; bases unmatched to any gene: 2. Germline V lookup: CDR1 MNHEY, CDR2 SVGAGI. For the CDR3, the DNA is TGTGCCAGCAGAAGGACAGGGGATCAGCCCCAGCATTTT. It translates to CASRRTGDQPQHF.